The following is a TCR beta chain sequence with its context. These data belong to a study of blood T cell repertoires in COVID-19. Study summary: From the United States, Italy and Spain came samples of acute and convalescent COVID-19. The cDNA or gDNA used as material had been derived from T cells, B-cell-depleted T cells, or PBMCs.

This CDR3 spans 15 amino acids. V gave up 5 bases and J gave up 5 bases; unmatched junction bases: 8. Germline values: CDR1 PRHDT, CDR2 FYEKMQ (reference sequence). Original processing methods: Amplification with reference gene primers provided the estimates of nucleated cell counts. Generated by immunoSEQ multiplex PCR, the TCRdb table keeps only in-frame clones and is missing some. V, J and clone size reflect that table, while D and trimming were determined from the DNA. The sample lists approximately 130,000 clones, approximately 82% occurring once. The J gene is TRBJ2-5, the V gene TRBV13; TRBD1 matches 10 bases. The sample comprised peripheral blood. The TCR was taken from an elderly man with active or convalescent COVID-19. As DNA, the CDR3 is TGTGCCAGCAGCGTCTGGGACAGGGGAGGGGAGACCCAGTACTTC. Encoded protein: CASSVWDRGGETQYF.